This TCR beta chain was sequenced in a study of T cell clones after liver transplantation. Study context: Post-transplant blood was tracked for graft-donor-reactive T cell clones identified in a pre-transplant mixed lymphocyte reaction. Third-party-reactive TCRbeta sequences from pre-transplant mixed lymphocyte reactions served as antigen-independent comparators. Without induction therapy, subjects received standard immunosuppression until 12-24 months post-transplant.

Sequencing was performed with immunoSEQ multiplex PCR; in TCRdb, only in-frame clones are kept and a portion is missing. The profile shows around 51,000 clones, around 85% of them singletons. The CDR3 has 15 residues. CDR1 SGHRS and CDR2 YFSETQ come from the germline V gene. Trimming shortened V by 5 bases and J by 2 bases, and 16 bases separated the two germline ends. The sequenced sample was CD8+ T cells from blood, obtained 12 months after liver transplant. The origin of this receptor is a human patient who received a liver transplant. Some T cells could come from the graft donor. This chain uses TRBV5-1 with TRBJ1-1, with TRBD1 as a possible D gene (5 bases). The CDR3 sequence is CASSFSGGENTEAFF. Written as DNA, the CDR3 is TGCGCCAGCAGTTTTAGCGGGGGGGAAAACACTGAAGCTTTCTTT.